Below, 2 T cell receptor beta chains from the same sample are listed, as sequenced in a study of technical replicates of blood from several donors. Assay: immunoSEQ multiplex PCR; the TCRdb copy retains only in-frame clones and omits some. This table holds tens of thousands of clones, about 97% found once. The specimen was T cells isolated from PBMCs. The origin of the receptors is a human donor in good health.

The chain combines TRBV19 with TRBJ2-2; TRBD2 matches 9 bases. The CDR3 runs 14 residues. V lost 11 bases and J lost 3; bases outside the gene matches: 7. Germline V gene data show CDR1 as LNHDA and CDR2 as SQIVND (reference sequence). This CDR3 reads CAASLAGYTGELFF. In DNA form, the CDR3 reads TGTGCCGCCTCGCTAGCGGGATACACCGGGGAGCTGTTTTTT.

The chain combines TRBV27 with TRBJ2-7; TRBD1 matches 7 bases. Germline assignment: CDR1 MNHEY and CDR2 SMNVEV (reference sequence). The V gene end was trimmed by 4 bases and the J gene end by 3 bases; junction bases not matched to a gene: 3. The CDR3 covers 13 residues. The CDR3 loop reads CASSSNRGYEQYF. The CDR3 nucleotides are TGTGCCAGCAGTTCGAACAGGGGCTACGAGCAGTACTTC.